The entry below describes one T cell receptor beta chain. Its specificity is not known. The CDR3 runs to 14 residues. V was clipped by 2 bases and J by 10 bases, with 13 bases between them. Germline V gene sequence: CDR1 SGHDT, CDR2 YYEEEE. This record belongs to a study of T cell responses to AZD1222 COVID-19 vaccine. Overall study results and limits: Nearly half of spike-specific TCRs reportedly target unmutated variant regions. The peak T cell response came first, and repertoires were sampled only after it.

Using immunoSEQ multiplex PCR, the repertoire was profiled, and TCRdb retains in-frame clones only, with some absent. The sample holds more than 95,000 clones; approximately 89% are singletons and the top ten take 10%. This chain connects TRBV5-6 to TRBJ1-6; D uncertain. The sample consisted of peripheral blood, taken on day 0 of AZD1222 vaccination. This receptor was identified in an adult in good health. Here the CDR3 reads CASSFRNFGSPLHF. CDR3 bases: TGTGCCAGCAGCTTTAGGAACTTTGGGTCACCCCTCCACTTT.